Below, one T cell receptor (beta chain) is given with its context. This sample is drawn from a study of sequential checkpoint blockade in melanoma. Study background: Twenty-two patients had matched tumor biopsies before treatment and at week 13 after nivolumab or ipilimumab alone.

As to treatment: randomized to nivolumab then ipilimumab (arm A) or the reverse (arm B). TCRdb's copy holds only in-frame clones and misses some; the assay was immunoSEQ multiplex PCR. The repertoire has around 900 clones, less than 25% of them found once; the top ten carry 15% to 20%. This TCR was recovered from a human donor with melanoma. The sequences come from tumor tissue (inferred from file names), collected from a patient given nivolumab and ipilimumab in sequence.

DNA of the CDR3: TGTGCCAGCAGCCCCACCGGGACTAGCGGGGGCTACGAGCAGTACTTC. Residues: CASSPTGTSGGYEQYF. The rearrangement links TRBV11-3 to TRBJ2-7; 14 nucleotides match TRBD2. The CDR3 is made up of 16 amino acids. Looked up from germline, CDR1 is SGHNT and CDR2 is YENEEA. The junction had 6 bases not matched to a gene; V was cut back by 5 bases and J by 3 bases.